The 30 T cell receptor beta chains presented below share a single source sample, sequenced in a study of T cell changes during pregnancy in multiple sclerosis. Libraries were prepared by immunoSEQ multiplex PCR; TCRdb keeps only in-frame clonotypes and omits some of them. The table records under 120,000 clones, approximately 93% of them present only once. This material consisted of peripheral blood, taken after pregnancy. The source of these receptors is a female donor with multiple sclerosis, enrolled in a pregnancy study.

This clone was counted only a few times. V usage is TRBV19 and J usage is TRBJ1-3, with a tentative D call TRBD1 (5 bases). Trimming left V 4 bases short and J 7 bases short, with 11 bases between. CDR3 length equals 13 residues. Per germline, CDR1 LNHDA and CDR2 SQIVND (reference sequence). The CDR3 nucleotides are TGTGCCAGTAGTAATCTCCAGGGTAACACCATATATTTT. This gives the protein CASSNLQGNTIYF. Full variable domain (missing parts from reference TRBV19 and TRBJ1-3): DGGITQSPKYLFRKEGQNVTLSCEQNLNHDAMYWYRQDPGQGLRLIYYSQIVNDFQKGDIAEGYSVSREKKESFPLTVTSAQKNPTAFYLCASSNLQGNTIYFGEGSWLTVV.

The rearrangement links TRBV18 to TRBJ1-2; perhaps TRBD1 as D (6 bases). V lost 6 bases, J lost 2 bases, and 13 bases lay in between. The V gene's germline CDR1 is KGHSH and CDR2 LQKENI. The CDR3 has 14 residues. The CDR3, as DNA: TGTGCCAGCTCCCCAGGGGAGGGCAACTATGGCTACACCTTC. Its translation is CASSPGEGNYGYTF.

The V call is TRBV5-8, the J call TRBJ1-4; TRBD1 might be the D (6 bases). From germline, CDR1 is SGHTS and CDR2 YDEGEE. V lost 4 bases and J 2 bases, leaving 12 bases between the germline ends. This CDR3 has 15 amino acids. The CDR3 protein is CASSGGRLTNEKLFF. The CDR3 DNA reads TGTGCCAGCAGCGGGGGCCGTCTGACTAATGAAAAACTGTTTTTT.

This rearrangement joins TRBV5-6 to TRBJ2-3, with D possibly matching TRBD2 (5 bases). This CDR3 has 15 amino acids. V was trimmed by 2 bases and J by 1 base, leaving 11 bases between them. The germline CDR1 and CDR2 sequences are SGHDT and YYEEEE. This chain's CDR3 is CASSFGGEGTDTQYF. The CDR3 coding sequence is TGTGCCAGCAGCTTTGGAGGAGAGGGCACAGATACGCAGTATTTT.

This chain joins TRBV9 and TRBJ2-1, with 13 nucleotides matching TRBD2. The CDR3 loop spans 18 amino acids. The germline V gene has CDR1 SGDLS and CDR2 YYNGEE. V shed 7 bases, J shed 0 bases, and the junction held 10 bases outside the gene matches. The CDR3 loop is CASGARLAGGSSYNEQFF. The CDR3 DNA follows: TGTGCCAGCGGTGCCCGACTAGCGGGGGGCTCCTCCTACAATGAGCAGTTCTTC. Complete variable domain (other parts from reference TRBV9 and TRBJ2-1): DSGVTQTPKHLITATGQRVTLRCSPRSGDLSVYWYQQSLDQGLQFLIQYYNGEERAKGNILERFSAQQFPDLHSELNLSSLELGDSALYFCASGARLAGGSSYNEQFFGPGTRLTVL.

V and J are TRBV19 and TRBJ2-1; 10 bases are shared with TRBD2. The CDR3 has 16 amino acids. V was pared by 7 bases and J by 2 bases, with 8 bases of the junction left unmatched. The germline V gene has CDR1 LNHDA and CDR2 SQIVND (reference sequence). The CDR3 loop reads CASNRKRGGTYNEQFF. The CDR3, as DNA: TGTGCCAGTAATCGGAAGCGGGGGGGTACCTACAATGAGCAGTTCTTC.

The genes are TRBV11-2 and TRBJ1-2; D gene uncertain. V was trimmed by 4 bases and J by 11 bases, leaving 11 bases between them. CDR1 and CDR2 from the germline V gene are SGHAT and FQNNGV. The CDR3 covers 11 residues. Written as DNA, the CDR3 is TGTGCCAGCAGCTCGGGAATCATTTACACCTTC. It specifies CASSSGIIYTF.

The chain couples TRBV2 to TRBJ1-5; 9 bases align to TRBD1. After removal of 7 bases from V and 6 bases from J, the junction contained 10 bases not matched to a gene. CDR1 and CDR2 (germline): SNHLY, FYNNEI. The CDR3 is 15 amino acids. This CDR3 is CASTEGTGFGQPQHF. CDR3 DNA: TGTGCCAGCACCGAAGGGACAGGGTTCGGTCAGCCCCAGCATTTT.

J is TRBJ1-5 and V is TRBV19, with D maybe TRBD1 (6 bases). The V and J ends lost 6 bases and 2 bases respectively, with 17 bases between them. There are 16 residues in the CDR3. In germline, CDR1 is LNHDA, CDR2 SQIVND (reference sequence). Written as DNA, the CDR3 is TGTGCCAGTAGCCTGGGGGAGTACAGGGGCAATCAGCCCCAGCATTTT. Protein sequence: CASSLGEYRGNQPQHF.

The chain links TRBV5-5 to TRBJ1-6; 10 bases map to TRBD1. V dropped 2 bases and J dropped 0; count of bases not matched to a gene: 11. The CDR3 is 20 residues long. Germline V gene sequence: CDR1 SGHKS, CDR2 YYEKEE (reference sequence). CDR3 nucleotide sequence: TGTGCCAGCAGCTTTCCCCAAGACAGGGGGCAGAGCTCCTATAATTCACCCCTCCACTTT. This sequence encodes CASSFPQDRGQSSYNSPLHF.

The chain links TRBV14 to TRBJ1-1; TRBD1 aligns across 7 bases. Losses at the gene ends were 2 bases for V and 1 base for J; bases not matched to a gene: 10. Germline V gene data show CDR1 as SGHDN and CDR2 as FVKESK. The CDR3 is 17 amino acids. The CDR3 protein is CASSQFGTASRNTEAFF. The CDR3 DNA is TGTGCCAGCAGCCAATTTGGGACAGCCTCGAGGAACACTGAAGCTTTCTTT.

J is TRBJ2-7 and V is TRBV4-1; D is possibly TRBD1 (6 bases). Germline V gene data show CDR1 as MGHRA and CDR2 as YSYEKL. The CDR3 is made up of 15 amino acids. The V end lost 1 base, the J end lost 5 bases, and 15 bases lay between the germline ends. CDR3 coding DNA: TGCGCCAGCAGCCAAGGTGGGCAGGGGAGCCACGAGCAGTACTTC. Translation: CASSQGGQGSHEQYF.

The chain is built from TRBV6-1 and TRBJ2-7; 9 bases are shared with TRBD1. The germline CDR1 and CDR2 sequences are MNHNS and SASEGT. J lost 5 bases, V lost 6 bases, and 11 bases had no gene match. This CDR3 is built from 15 residues. Written as DNA, the CDR3 is TGTGCCAGCAGGCTCCCTACAGGGGGCGCGGACGAGCAGTACTTC. Encoded protein: CASRLPTGGADEQYF.

The gene calls are TRBV29-1 and TRBJ1-2, with D possibly matching TRBD1 (5 bases). Germline CDR1 SQVTM, CDR2 ANQGSEA. There are 12 residues in the CDR3. V dropped 5 bases and J dropped 4 bases, with 11 bases sitting between them. The CDR3 DNA reads as TGCAGCGTTTCTGCAGGGCGCTATGGCTACACCTTC. Residues: CSVSAGRYGYTF.

The rearrangement links TRBV5-1 to TRBJ2-3, with 10 nucleotides matching TRBD2. Trimming at V came to 0 bases and at J to 2 bases, leaving 3 bases not matched to a gene. The CDR3 loop spans 16 amino acids. Germline assignment: CDR1 SGHRS and CDR2 YFSETQ. CDR3 protein: CASSLGLAGDTDTQYF. In DNA form, the CDR3 reads TGCGCCAGCAGCTTGGGCCTAGCGGGGGACACAGATACGCAGTATTTT.

V and J are TRBV5-4 and TRBJ2-1; D ambiguous. This CDR3 region has 13 residues. Trimming took 4 bases from V and 6 from J, leaving 11 bases between them. Germline assignment: CDR1 SGHNT and CDR2 YYREEE (reference sequence). The CDR3 DNA sequence: TGTGCCAGCAGCCTACTCGCCTCCAATGAGCAGTTCTTC. Translation gives CASSLLASNEQFF.

The chain couples TRBV11-3 to TRBJ2-1; D is uncertain. V lost 0 bases, J lost 2 bases, and 11 bases lay in between. The CDR3 covers 16 residues. Looked up from germline, CDR1 is SGHNT and CDR2 is YENEEA. The CDR3 sequence is CASSLDRRHPYNEQFF. The CDR3, as DNA: TGTGCCAGCAGCTTAGATCGACGACACCCCTACAATGAGCAGTTCTTC.

V usage is TRBV11-2 and J usage is TRBJ1-4; D unresolved. CDR1 and CDR2 from the germline V gene are SGHAT and FQNNGV. There are 14 residues in the CDR3. Trimming stripped 1 base from V and 8 bases from J, with 11 bases between. For the CDR3, the DNA is TGTGCCAGCAGCTTAGTGGGCAATTCCGAAAAACTGTTTTTT. It specifies CASSLVGNSEKLFF.

The rearrangement joins TRBV5-4 to TRBJ2-1, with D perhaps matching TRBD1 (5 bases). Germline V lookup: CDR1 SGHNT, CDR2 YYREEE (reference sequence). The length of the CDR3 is 16 residues. V gave up 0 bases and J gave up 6 bases, with 16 bases separating them. The CDR3 coding sequence is TGTGCCAGCAGCTTGGAAGTTGTCAGGGAAGTCAATGAGCAGTTCTTC. Translation: CASSLEVVREVNEQFF.

CDR3: CASSQDKGPGGEDSGVPYNEQFF. The CDR3 region has the DNA TGTGCCAGCAGCCAAGATAAAGGGCCGGGGGGAGAAGACTCAGGGGTCCCCTACAATGAGCAGTTCTTC. V usage is TRBV4-2 and J usage is TRBJ2-1; maybe TRBD2 (7 bases). CDR1 and CDR2 (germline): LGHNA, YNFKEQ. The V end was cut by 0 bases, the J end by 2 bases, with 32 bases between. This CDR3 contains 23 residues.

The rearrangement links TRBV19 to TRBJ1-2; the D gene is possibly TRBD1 (5 bases). Deletions cut 10 bases from V and 8 bases from J, with 26 bases between. Germline V lookup: CDR1 LNHDA, CDR2 SQIVND (reference sequence). This CDR3 contains 15 residues. In DNA, the CDR3 is TGTGCCACCCTCAAAGGCGGCAGGGTGGAGGGGGGCTACACCTTC. Translation gives CATLKGGRVEGGYTF.

The gene calls are TRBV5-1 and TRBJ2-3; D is ambiguous. The length of the CDR3 is 12 residues. Germline assignment: CDR1 SGHRS and CDR2 YFSETQ. Trimming removed 3 bases at V and 0 bases at J, with 2 bases between. CDR3 region: CASSSSTDTQYF. The CDR3 DNA follows: TGCGCCAGCAGCTCTAGCACAGATACGCAGTATTTT. The full variable domain, in which reference TRBV5-1 and TRBJ2-3 provide the parts outside the CDR3, is KAGVTQTPRYLIKTRGQQVTLSCSPISGHRSVSWYQQTPGQGLQFLFEYFSETQRNKGNFPGRFSGRQFSNSRSEMNVSTLELGDSALYLCASSSSTDTQYFGPGTRLTVL.

This chain connects TRBV12-2 to TRBJ1-2. TRBV12-2 is shown as a pseudogene. CDR3 length: 13 amino acids. The CDR3 nucleotides read TGTGCAAGTCGCTTAGCGTTAGTCTATGGCTACACCTTC. It specifies CASRLALVYGYTF.

A single count supports this clone. This chain connects TRBV7-9 to TRBJ1-1, with unresolved D. The CDR3 spans 12 residues. V was trimmed by 5 bases and J by 7 bases, leaving 11 bases between them. CDR1 and CDR2 (germline): SEHNR, FQNEAQ (reference sequence). The DNA for the CDR3 is TGTGCCAGCAGCCGAGGGAGGGATGAAGCTTTCTTT. This translates into CASSRGRDEAFF.

The V call is TRBV5-5, the J call TRBJ2-7; D gene uncertain. Germline CDR1 reads SGHKS; CDR2 reads YYEKEE (reference sequence). The V end lost 1 base, the J end lost 0 bases, and 8 bases lay between the germline ends. The CDR3 is 14 amino acids. CDR3 DNA: TGTGCCAGCAGCTTGACACCAAGCTCCTACGAGCAGTACTTC. It specifies CASSLTPSSYEQYF.

This chain connects TRBV6-5 to TRBJ1-1; no clear D. Germline CDR1 reads MNHEY; CDR2 reads SVGAGI. The V and J ends lost 10 bases and 1 base respectively, with 13 bases between them. This CDR3 spans 13 amino acids. Written as DNA, the CDR3 is TGTGCCACCCACAGCTACCCGAACACTGAAGCTTTCTTT. This translates into CATHSYPNTEAFF.

The gene calls are TRBV2 and TRBJ1-2; 7 bases map to TRBD1. The germline gives CDR1 SNHLY, CDR2 FYNNEI. The length of the CDR3 is 17 residues. V dropped 7 bases and J dropped 1; count of bases not matched to a gene: 15. DNA for the CDR3: TGTGCCAGCAACGAGGACAGGACGACAACGAATAACTATGGCTACACCTTC. This gives the protein CASNEDRTTTNNYGYTF.

The V gene is TRBV11-2, the J gene TRBJ2-7, with D possibly TRBD1 on 5 matching bases. The V end lost 4 bases, the J end lost 1 base, and 8 bases lay between the germline ends. This CDR3 has 13 residues. Germline-derived CDR1 and CDR2 are SGHAT and FQNNGV. This chain's CDR3 is CASSSYRSYEQYF. The CDR3, as DNA: TGTGCCAGCAGCTCTTACAGGTCCTACGAGCAGTACTTC.

V usage is TRBV25-1 and J usage is TRBJ2-7; 11 positions agree with TRBD1. The V segment lost 6 bases and the J segment 5 bases; nucleotides outside the gene matches: 6. This CDR3 is built from 14 residues. Germline lookup yields CDR1 MGHDK and CDR2 SYGVNS. The CDR3 here is CASRGTGGINEQYF. The CDR3 DNA sequence: TGTGCCAGCAGGGGGACAGGGGGAATTAACGAGCAGTACTTC.

V gene TRBV9 combines with J gene TRBJ1-1; D call uncertain. The CDR3 contains 14 residues. V lost 2 bases, J lost 6 bases, and 14 bases lay in between. Germline V gene data show CDR1 as SGDLS and CDR2 as YYNGEE. As DNA, the CDR3 is TGTGCCAGCAGCGTCCAAAGGTCCGGGGCTGAAGCTTTCTTT. Amino acid sequence: CASSVQRSGAEAFF.